This T cell receptor beta chain originates from a study of cytomegalovirus exposure and HLA in healthy donors. This CDR3 is built from 16 residues. V lost 3 bases and J 0 bases, leaving 13 bases between the germline ends. CDR1 is SGDLS and CDR2 is YYNGEE in the germline V gene. The PCR employed 60 Vbeta primers together with 13 Jbeta primers. Profiled with immunoSEQ multiplex PCR; TCRdb holds only in-frame clones, not every one. The sample has 90,000 to 100,000 clones; approximately 60% are singletons. The rearrangement links TRBV9 to TRBJ1-3, with a possible D match to TRBD1 (5 bases). The sample comprised PBMCs. The sequence was obtained from a boy between 5 and 17 years old in good health and CMV-seropositive. The CDR3 nucleotides are TGTGCCAGCAGCGGCCGACAGCCCCTCTCTGGAAACACCATATATTTT. Protein sequence: CASSGRQPLSGNTIYF. The full variable domain, completed using reference TRBV9 and TRBJ1-3, is DSGVTQTPKHLITATGQRVTLRCSPRSGDLSVYWYQQSLDQGLQFLIQYYNGEERAKGNILERFSAQQFPDLHSELNLSSLELGDSALYFCASSGRQPLSGNTIYFGEGSWLTVV.